This T cell receptor (beta chain) was recorded in a study of blood T cell repertoires in COVID-19. About the research overall: Spain, Italy and the United States supplied samples that represented acute and convalescent COVID-19. T cells, B-cell-depleted T cells, or PBMCs provided the cDNA or gDNA that served as material.

The repertoire was sequenced with immunoSEQ multiplex PCR; TCRdb's copy has only in-frame clones and lacks some. The sample shows under 75,000 clones, about 86% of them seen only once. CDR3 length: 16 residues. V trimming: 4 bases; J trimming: 4 bases; junction bases outside the gene matches: 9. Germline V gene lookup returns CDR1 LGHNA and CDR2 YSLEER. The rearrangement links TRBV4-3 to TRBJ1-2; the match to TRBD1 covers 10 bases. Sequencing was performed on peripheral blood. The sequence was collected from a woman older than 75 with active or convalescent COVID-19. CDR3: CASSPTDRGPSYGYTF. DNA of the CDR3: TGCGCCAGCAGCCCGACCGACAGGGGGCCTAGCTATGGCTACACCTTC.